What follows are 10 T cell receptor beta chains derived from one specimen sequenced in a study of cytomegalovirus exposure and HLA in healthy donors. Researchers ran the PCR with 60 Vbeta and 13 Jbeta primers. TCRdb's copy holds only in-frame clones and misses some; the assay was immunoSEQ multiplex PCR. This table has fewer than 200,000 clones, 75% to 85% appearing once. Material for sequencing was PBMCs. The receptors here all came from a female donor in good health and CMV-seronegative.

The V and J genes are TRBV9 and TRBJ2-1; possible D gene TRBD2, 7 bases. This CDR3 spans 16 amino acids. V was trimmed by 4 bases and J by 3 bases, leaving 17 bases between them. The germline CDR1 and CDR2 sequences are SGDLS and YYNGEE. The CDR3 nucleotides are TGTGCCAGCAGCATTTCGGGGGGCCCGTTCTACAATGAGCAGTTCTTC. It is translated as CASSISGGPFYNEQFF.

The chain joins TRBV5-6 to TRBJ2-3; no clear D gene. The V gene's germline CDR1 is SGHDT and CDR2 YYEEEE. CDR3 length: 13 amino acids. Trimming took off 1 base at V and 0 bases at J, with 3 bases between the two ends. CDR3 region: CASSLTSTDTQYF. CDR3 nucleotide sequence: TGTGCCAGCAGCTTGACTAGCACAGATACGCAGTATTTT.

CDR3: CSVAVWPYEQYF. The CDR3 region has the DNA TGCAGCGTCGCTGTATGGCCCTACGAGCAGTACTTC. V gene TRBV29-1 combines with J gene TRBJ2-7; D remains ambiguous. The CDR3 has 12 amino acids. V was trimmed by 6 bases and J by 2 bases, leaving 11 bases between them. Germline loops: CDR1 SQVTM, CDR2 ANQGSEA.

This clone was observed a single time. The chain recombines TRBV7-9 with TRBJ1-1; a possible D gene is TRBD1 (5 bases). Germline V gene sequence: CDR1 SEHNR, CDR2 FQNEAQ (reference sequence). The CDR3 is 15 amino acids. The V gene lost 6 bases and the J gene lost 7 bases, with 21 bases spanning the gap. CDR3 amino acids: CASRTRQEGSNEAFF. In DNA form, the CDR3 reads TGTGCCAGCAGAACCCGCCAGGAGGGGTCGAATGAAGCTTTCTTT.

In its sample, this clone was seen once. V gene TRBV15 combines with J gene TRBJ2-7; perhaps TRBD1 as D (5 bases). Germline V lookup: CDR1 LNHNV, CDR2 YYDKDF (reference sequence). V lost 0 bases to trimming and J lost 2 bases, with 20 bases between them. The CDR3 runs to 18 residues. CDR3 loop: CATSRDYAAGRSPYEQYF. Written as DNA, the CDR3 is TGTGCCACCAGCAGAGATTACGCGGCAGGGCGAAGTCCCTACGAGCAGTACTTC.

This rearrangement joins TRBV11-2 to TRBJ2-1; possibly TRBD2 for D (5 bases). This CDR3 spans 14 amino acids. Germline lookup yields CDR1 SGHAT and CDR2 FQNNGV. Deletions cut 8 bases from V and 7 bases from J, with 18 bases between. Here the CDR3 DNA reads TGTGCCAGCTCTAACCCAGCGGTAGGAAATGAGCAGTTCTTC. It yields the protein CASSNPAVGNEQFF. Supplemented by reference TRBV11-2 and TRBJ2-1, the full variable domain reads EAGVAQSPRYKIIEKRQSVAFWCNPISGHATLYWYQQILGQGPKLLIQFQNNGVVDDSQLPKDRFSAERLKGVDSTLKIQPAKLEDSAVYLCASSNPAVGNEQFFGPGTRLTVL.

On this clone: One end of the junction does not line up with germline, which may come from a read error. This same CDR3 is encoded by further DNA sequences in the sample. The chain has TRBV6-6 and TRBJ2-1; 10 bases map to TRBD1. The germline CDR1 and CDR2 sequences are MNHNY and SVGAGI (reference sequence). This CDR3 has 16 residues. This CDR3 is CASSYEERTGGNEQFF. As DNA, the CDR3 is TGCGCCAGCAGTTACGAAGAGAGGACAGGGGGAAATGAGCAGTTCTTC.

This clone was observed once. The chain recombines TRBV11-1 with TRBJ2-5, with 7 bases fitting TRBD2. The germline V gene encodes CDR1 SGHAT and CDR2 FQDESV (reference sequence). The V gene end was trimmed by 1 base and the J gene end by 4 bases; junction bases not matched to a gene: 6. This CDR3 region has 15 residues. Here the CDR3 reads CASSLVGGSRETQYF. In DNA, the CDR3 is TGTGCCAGCAGCTTAGTGGGGGGGTCCCGAGAGACCCAGTACTTC. The variable domain in full, with the rest retrieved from reference TRBV11-1 and TRBJ2-5, is EAEVAQSPRYKITEKSQAVAFWCDPISGHATLYWYRQILGQGPELLVQFQDESVVDDSQLPKDRFSAERLKGVDSTLKIQPAELGDSAMYLCASSLVGGSRETQYFGPGTRLLVL.

The rearrangement joins TRBV29-1 to TRBJ2-3, with D tentatively TRBD1 (6 bases). Germline V lookup: CDR1 SQVTM, CDR2 ANQGSEA. The V gene lost 7 bases and the J gene lost 0 bases, with 14 bases spanning the gap. The CDR3 covers 14 residues. The CDR3 loop reads CSGGLGTSTDTQYF. The CDR3 DNA sequence: TGCAGCGGGGGGCTTGGGACCAGCACAGATACGCAGTATTTT.

The rearrangement uses TRBV18 and TRBJ2-7; D gene uncertain. Per the germline V gene, CDR1 is KGHSH and CDR2 is LQKENI. The CDR3 contains 12 residues. V was pared by 1 base and J by 6 bases, with 7 bases between. CDR3 residues: CASSPLTGEQYF. Written as DNA, the CDR3 is TGTGCCAGCTCACCACTTACGGGCGAGCAGTACTTC.